This TCR delta chain stems from a study of γδ T cells in repeated Plasmodium falciparum infection. Germline V gene data show CDR1 as TSWWSYY and CDR2 as QGS. The V gene end was trimmed by 3 bases and the J gene end by 0 bases; junction bases not matched to a gene: 25. CDR3 length equals 22 residues. Study results and limitations: Donors in Mali lived in a small rural village, largely one ethnic group. Malian children's Vdelta2-negative repertoires appeared more expanded and less diverse than Australians'.

This clone has a count of ten or more. Its antigen is unidentified. TCRdb re-called the multiplex PCR reads through CATT. Of 75,000 to 95,000 delta-chain clones in the sample, over 0.75% were seen once. Flow sorting of PBMC yielded separate Vgamma9/Vdelta2+ and Vdelta2-negative gammadelta T cell populations for bulk repertoire analysis. The sequencing input was gamma-delta T cells from blood. The TCR comes from a pool of human donors (malaria-infected and uninfected, not separated). The chain is built from TRDV1 and TRDJ1; the match to TRDD3 covers 7 bases. DNA of the CDR3: TGTGCTCTTGGGGATCCAAGGTTGCTCTCCGGGGGATCCTCAATGTACACCGATAAACTCATCTTT. Protein: CALGDPRLLSGGSSMYTDKLIF.